These 29 T cell receptor beta chains were all obtained from the same sample, sequenced in a study of shared clonotypes between healthy human individuals. Profiled with immunoSEQ multiplex PCR; TCRdb holds only in-frame clones, not every one. Of under 2.5 million clones in the sample, under 95% were seen once. The sequenced material came from naive CD4+ T cells from PBMCs. Specified subset: CD45RA+ positively selected. Receptor source: a man younger than 30 in good health. Some clones in this sample may be carry-over from other donors' samples.

The DNA of the CDR3 is TGTGCCAGCAGCTCCAGAGCCCTTCAAGAGACCCAGTACTTC. Translation gives CASSSRALQETQYF. The rearrangement links TRBV7-9 to TRBJ2-5; no firm D call. From germline, CDR1 is SEHNR and CDR2 FQNEAQ (reference sequence). Trimming took off 4 bases at V and 2 bases at J, with 11 bases between the two ends. This CDR3 is built from 14 residues.

This clone appeared a single time. The chain is built from TRBV7-3 and TRBJ2-5; no clear D. CDR1 SGHTA and CDR2 FQGTGA come from the germline V gene. This CDR3 spans 13 amino acids. V lost 4 bases and J lost 7, with 13 bases in between. CDR3 coding DNA: TGTGCCAGCAGCTCCGCGCGACACGGGACCCAGTACTTC. As protein: CASSSARHGTQYF.

This sequence joins TRBV29-1 and TRBJ2-1, with 13 bases that match TRBD2. The germline V gene encodes CDR1 SQVTM and CDR2 ANQGSEA. V was pared by 1 base and J by 3 bases, with 15 bases of the junction left unmatched. CDR3 size: 20 residues. This chain's CDR3 is CSVEGNRHTSGRALYNEQFF. CDR3 nucleotide sequence: TGCAGCGTTGAAGGAAATCGGCATACTAGCGGGAGGGCCCTCTACAATGAGCAGTTCTTC.

The rearrangement links TRBV5-1 to TRBJ2-1, with 7 bases matching TRBD1. Germline loops: CDR1 SGHRS, CDR2 YFSETQ. The CDR3 totals 18 residues. V lost 0 bases, J lost 0 bases, and 9 bases stayed unmatched. The CDR3 nucleotides read TGCGCCAGCAGCTTGGGAGGACAGGTACTCAGCTCCTACAATGAGCAGTTCTTC. Translating it yields CASSLGGQVLSSYNEQFF. The full variable domain, completed using reference TRBV5-1 and TRBJ2-1, is KAGVTQTPRYLIKTRGQQVTLSCSPISGHRSVSWYQQTPGQGLQFLFEYFSETQRNKGNFPGRFSGRQFSNSRSEMNVSTLELGDSALYLCASSLGGQVLSSYNEQFFGPGTRLTVL.

This chain connects TRBV29-1 to TRBJ2-7; TRBD2 is a possible D gene (5 bases). The germline V and J ends were trimmed by 4 bases and 2 bases, with 9 bases remaining between them. The CDR3 runs 12 residues. Germline CDR1 SQVTM, CDR2 ANQGSEA. The CDR3 sequence: CSVGEGTYEQYF. The CDR3 bases are TGCAGCGTTGGCGAGGGCACCTACGAGCAGTACTTC.

The chain carries TRBV6-1 and TRBJ1-3; D call uncertain. The germline V gene has CDR1 MNHNS and CDR2 SASEGT. The CDR3 is 16 residues long. The V end was cut by 3 bases, the J end by 0 bases, with 12 bases between. The CDR3 reads CASSEAGFYSGNTIYF. CDR3 coding DNA: TGTGCCAGCAGTGAGGCGGGATTCTACTCTGGAAACACCATATATTTT.

The V call is TRBV28, the J call TRBJ2-7; TRBD1 might be the D (6 bases). CDR1 MDHEN and CDR2 SYDVKM come from the germline V gene. The CDR3 is 13 amino acids. Trimming left V 3 bases short and J 2 bases short, with 8 bases between. The DNA for the CDR3 is TGTGCCAGCAGTTTGGACAGCCCCTACGAGCAGTACTTC. Its protein product is CASSLDSPYEQYF.

In this sample, this clone turned up once. CDR3 nucleotide sequence: TGTGCCAGCAGTGAATTGGGGGGGGGCCAGTACTTC. Amino acids: CASSELGGGQYF. The chain couples TRBV25-1 to TRBJ2-5; 7 nucleotides agree with TRBD2. The CDR3 is 12 amino acids. Germline values: CDR1 MGHDK, CDR2 SYGVNS. V shed 1 base, J shed 10 bases, and the junction held 3 bases outside the gene matches.

This sequence joins TRBV29-1 and TRBJ2-5; D ambiguous. The CDR3 extends over 14 amino acids. Trimming cost V 1 base and J 4 bases, with 13 bases left between them. Looked up from germline, CDR1 is SQVTM and CDR2 is ANQGSEA. The chain's CDR3 is CSVEVLSFRETQYF. CDR3 DNA sequence: TGCAGCGTTGAAGTGCTGTCTTTTCGAGAGACCCAGTACTTC.

V gene TRBV5-6 combines with J gene TRBJ2-2, with D hard to call. This CDR3 has 14 residues. From germline, CDR1 is SGHDT and CDR2 YYEEEE. Trimming removed 3 bases from V and 0 bases from J, with 6 bases in between. As DNA, the CDR3 is TGTGCCAGCAGCTCCCCCCCGAACACCGGGGAGCTGTTTTTT. This encodes CASSSPPNTGELFF.

V gene TRBV4-2 combines with J gene TRBJ2-2; TRBD2 aligns across 7 bases. The germline CDR1 and CDR2 sequences are LGHNA and YNFKEQ. CDR3 length: 15 residues. J lost 4 bases, V lost 1 base, and 3 bases had no gene match. The CDR3 nucleotides are TGTGCCAGCAGCCAAGCGGGAGGTAGCACCGGGGAGCTGTTTTTT. Amino acid sequence: CASSQAGGSTGELFF.

The chain joins TRBV19 to TRBJ2-1; 14 bases agree with TRBD2. This CDR3 has 16 residues. Trimming took 6 bases from V and 8 from J; bases not matched to a gene: 9. From germline, CDR1 is LNHDA and CDR2 SQIVND (reference sequence). The CDR3 sequence: CASREYGTSGSYEQFF. In DNA, the CDR3 is TGTGCCAGTAGAGAATACGGGACTAGCGGGAGTTATGAGCAGTTCTTC.

The J gene is TRBJ2-7, the V gene TRBV5-4; 8 nucleotides line up with TRBD2. V shed 0 bases and J 1 base; nucleotides not matched to a gene: 3. The CDR3 consists of 15 residues. CDR1 is SGHNT and CDR2 is YYREEE in the germline V gene (reference sequence). The CDR3 here is CASSLEASGSYEQYF. Here the CDR3 DNA reads TGTGCCAGCAGCTTGGAAGCTAGCGGGTCCTACGAGCAGTACTTC.

The genes are TRBV4-1 and TRBJ1-5, with D maybe TRBD1 (6 bases). Germline CDR1 is MGHRA and CDR2 is YSYEKL. V dropped 0 bases and J dropped 0 bases, with 15 bases sitting between them. This CDR3 has 18 residues. CDR3 coding DNA: TGCGCCAGCAGCCAAGAGGGGGCAGGGGCGAATAGCAATCAGCCCCAGCATTTT. This encodes CASSQEGAGANSNQPQHF.

This chain uses TRBV18 with TRBJ1-4; D not resolved. The CDR3 is made up of 15 amino acids. V dropped 0 bases and J dropped 7 bases, with 12 bases sitting between them. In germline, CDR1 is KGHSH, CDR2 LQKENI. CDR3 protein: CASSPPSGRREKLFF. The CDR3 nucleotides are TGTGCCAGCTCACCACCGTCTGGCCGACGTGAAAAACTGTTTTTT. Full variable domain (outside the CDR3, taken from reference TRBV18 and TRBJ1-4): NAGVMQNPRHLVRRRGQEARLRCSPMKGHSHVYWYRQLPEEGLKFMVYLQKENIIDESGMPKERFSAEFPKEGPSILRIQQVVRGDSAAYFCASSPPSGRREKLFFGSGTQLSVL.

The chain uses TRBV7-9 and TRBJ2-3; weak D call: TRBD2 (5 bases). Trimming cost V 0 bases and J 10 bases, with 23 bases left between them. Germline V gene lookup returns CDR1 SEHNR and CDR2 FQNEAQ (reference sequence). The CDR3 is 17 residues long. CDR3 coding DNA: TGTGCCAGCAGCTTAGCCGGAACCGGGAACATTCTCCACGCGCAGTATTTT. This codes for CASSLAGTGNILHAQYF.

V and J are TRBV7-2 and TRBJ2-3; a possible D gene is TRBD2 (6 bases). There are 16 residues in the CDR3. The germline gives CDR1 SGHTA, CDR2 FQGNSA. With 0 bases removed from V and 2 bases from J, the gap between germline ends came to 12 bases. CDR3 bases: TGTGCCAGCAGCTTAGCGATAGGGACTCTCACAGATACGCAGTATTTT. Its translation: CASSLAIGTLTDTQYF.

The rearrangement uses TRBV28 and TRBJ2-7; a weak D match, TRBD2 (5 bases). Looked up from germline, CDR1 is MDHEN and CDR2 is SYDVKM. The CDR3 covers 12 residues. V was cut by 3 bases and J by 4 bases, with 7 bases left in between. CDR3: CASSFERYEQYF. The CDR3 bases are TGTGCCAGCAGTTTCGAGCGGTACGAGCAGTACTTC.

The rearrangement joins TRBV5-6 to TRBJ2-5; D is possibly TRBD2 (6 bases). The CDR3 consists of 13 residues. V was shortened by 1 base and J by 7 bases, with 11 bases between the two germline ends. Germline V lookup: CDR1 SGHDT, CDR2 YYEEEE. The CDR3 loop is CASSLPEGGTQYF. The CDR3 region has the DNA TGTGCCAGCAGCTTGCCGGAGGGAGGGACCCAGTACTTC. The complete variable domain, with remaining parts taken from reference TRBV5-6 and TRBJ2-5, reads DAGVTQSPTHLIKTRGQQVTLRCSPKSGHDTVSWYQQALGQGPQFIFQYYEEEERQRGNFPDRFSGHQFPNYSSELNVNALLLGDSALYLCASSLPEGGTQYFGPGTRLLVL.

V and J are TRBV6-1 and TRBJ1-5; D is undetermined. The ends were cut back, 6 bases at V and 7 bases at J, with 13 bases in the middle. There are 13 residues in the CDR3. Germline V gene data show CDR1 as MNHNS and CDR2 as SASEGT. This CDR3 reads CASRRNNQQPQHF. Written as DNA, the CDR3 is TGTGCCAGCAGGCGGAATAATCAACAGCCCCAGCATTTT.

V usage is TRBV28 and J usage is TRBJ1-5, with D hard to call. The germline V gene has CDR1 MDHEN and CDR2 SYDVKM. V lost 6 bases and J 7 bases, leaving 13 bases between the germline ends. This CDR3 comprises 13 residues. Here the CDR3 reads CASSLMMGQPQHF. The CDR3 nucleotides are TGTGCCAGCAGCCTTATGATGGGGCAGCCCCAGCATTTT.

The rearrangement uses TRBV10-3 and TRBJ2-3, with D perhaps matching TRBD2 (6 bases). Germline V gene lookup returns CDR1 ENHRY and CDR2 SYGVKD. V was clipped by 3 bases and J by 3 bases, with 10 bases between them. There are 14 residues in the CDR3. The CDR3 loop is CAISDAGITDTQYF. The DNA for the CDR3 is TGTGCCATCAGTGACGCGGGGATTACAGATACGCAGTATTTT.

The chain is built from TRBV5-5 and TRBJ1-2; the D gene is possibly TRBD1 (5 bases). CDR1 is SGHKS, CDR2 YYEKEE, per germline (reference sequence). CDR3 length equals 14 residues. V was pared by 2 bases and J by 8 bases, with 16 bases between. The CDR3 protein is CASSLNQGRLGYTF. The CDR3 bases are TGTGCCAGCAGCTTAAACCAGGGTCGTCTCGGCTACACCTTC.

The CDR3 loop is CASSQDSYGNYGYTF. For the CDR3, the DNA is TGTGCCAGCAGCCAAGATAGCTACGGAAACTATGGCTACACCTTC. This chain uses TRBV14 with TRBJ1-2; D is undetermined. This CDR3 region has 15 residues. V was cut by 0 bases and J by 2 bases, with 10 bases left in between. Germline-derived CDR1 and CDR2 are SGHDN and FVKESK.

Regarding this clone: The sample contains more than one DNA sequence encoding this CDR3. The V call is TRBV19, the J call TRBJ1-5, with D uncertain. This CDR3 has 12 amino acids. Between the trimmed V and J ends, which lost 5 bases and 4 bases, there was a span of 6 bases. CDR1 LNHDA and CDR2 SQIVND come from the germline V gene (reference sequence). CDR3 residues: CASSRQNQPQHF. The CDR3 DNA reads as TGTGCCAGTAGTCGGCAGAATCAGCCCCAGCATTTT.

The chain is built from TRBV7-6 and TRBJ1-4, with D perhaps TRBD1 (5 bases). With 3 bases removed from V and 5 bases from J, the gap between germline ends came to 13 bases. CDR3 size: 15 residues. Germline V gene lookup returns CDR1 SGHVS and CDR2 FNYEAQ. The CDR3 DNA follows: TGTGCCAGCAGCTTTGGTCAGGGTACGAATGAAAAACTGTTTTTT. This gives the protein CASSFGQGTNEKLFF.

On this clone: The sample has other DNA sequences that encode this CDR3 too. V usage is TRBV28 and J usage is TRBJ1-5, with D uncertain. Germline CDR1 reads MDHEN; CDR2 reads SYDVKM. The CDR3 loop spans 14 amino acids. V shed 3 bases and J shed 3 bases, with 9 bases lying between them. CDR3 residues: CASSLEGSNQPQHF. Here the CDR3 DNA reads TGTGCCAGCAGTTTGGAGGGCTCCAATCAGCCCCAGCATTTT.

Regarding this clone: In the same sample, other DNA sequences code for this CDR3. V usage is TRBV18 and J usage is TRBJ2-7; D remains unclear. Germline V lookup: CDR1 KGHSH, CDR2 LQKENI. The CDR3 consists of 12 residues. Trimming shortened V by 3 bases and J by 4 bases, and 7 bases separated the two germline ends. The CDR3 bases are TGTGCCAGCTCACCTTCTGCTTACGAGCAGTACTTC. Its protein is CASSPSAYEQYF.

The chain is built from TRBV5-1 and TRBJ2-5; 9 positions agree with TRBD1. The CDR3 totals 14 residues. Trimming took 4 bases from V and 7 from J; bases not matched to a gene: 8. Germline values: CDR1 SGHRS, CDR2 YFSETQ. CDR3 nucleotides: TGCGCCAGCAGCGGGGACAGGGAAAGCGGGACCCAGTACTTC. Translation gives CASSGDRESGTQYF.